This is a list of T cell receptor beta chains from one sample in a study of blood T cells in healthy people across ages. MiXCR, run by TCRdb on the 5' RACE reads, gives a single entry per CDR3 protein. This table holds 650,000 to 700,000 distinct CDR3 sequences, over 40% found once. The source material was blood. Receptors were obtained from a woman aged 80 or over in good health. CDR3s include the opening cysteine and the closing phenylalanine or tryptophan. A D gene is named only where the DNA matches it firmly. Clone size is given for some rows only: seen once, a few or many times, or a class if the clone is expanded.

d_gene	v_gene	j_gene	abundance	CDR3aa	CDR3nt
TRBD1	TRBV27	TRBJ2-7	-	CASSPYRGADEQYF	TGTGCCAGCAGTCCCTACAGGGGGGCGGACGAGCAGTACTTC
-	TRBV28	TRBJ1-2	many	CASSLLGGLNNYGYTF	TGTGCCAGCAGCCTCCTTGGAGGCCTTAATAACTATGGCTACACCTTC
TRBD2	TRBV11-2	TRBJ2-1	many	CASSFSGRAEGNEQFF	TGTGCCAGCAGCTTCAGCGGGAGGGCCGAGGGCAATGAGCAGTTCTTC
-	TRBV9	TRBJ2-5	once	CASSVDATPKKTQYF	TGTGCCAGCAGCGTAGACGCCACACCGAAGAAGACCCAGTACTTC
TRBD2	TRBV14	TRBJ2-7	-	CASRNSGARYEQYF	TGTGCCAGCAGGAATAGCGGGGCGCGATACGAGCAGTACTTC
-	TRBV9	TRBJ2-7	few	CASSVGGQTYNEQYF	TGTGCCAGCAGCGTTGGGGGCCAAACCTACAATGAGCAGTACTTC
TRBD2	TRBV7-2	TRBJ2-3	-	CASSLTSGGKDTQYF	TGTGCCAGCAGCTTAACTAGCGGGGGGAAAGATACGCAGTATTTT
TRBD2	TRBV5-1	TRBJ2-3	many	CASSVLAGVPDTQYF	TGCGCCAGCAGCGTACTAGCGGGAGTCCCAGATACGCAGTATTTT
TRBD1	TRBV29-1	TRBJ2-1	-	CSVDGTGTGVDNEQFF	TGCAGCGTTGACGGGACAGGGACGGGGGTCGACAATGAGCAGTTCTTC
TRBD2	TRBV10-3	TRBJ2-2	few	CAISEQRETIGELFF	TGTGCCATCAGTGAGCAGCGGGAGACGATCGGGGAGCTGTTTTTT
TRBD2	TRBV4-1	TRBJ2-7	many	CASSQDSWASGTFYEQYF	TGCGCCAGCAGCCAAGATTCGTGGGCTAGCGGGACGTTTTACGAGCAGTACTTC
TRBD2	TRBV5-1	TRBJ2-1	-	CVSTSGDGNEQFF	TGCGTCAGCACGAGCGGGGATGGGAATGAGCAGTTCTTC
-	TRBV12-3/TRBV12-4	TRBJ2-1	-	CASSFQYGYNEQFF	TGTGCCAGCAGTTTTCAGTATGGTTACAATGAGCAGTTCTTC
-	TRBV3-1	TRBJ2-3	-	CASSQDRRGTLTDTQYF	TGTGCCAGCAGCCAAGATCGACGCGGGACCCTCACAGATACGCAGTATTTT
-	TRBV5-1	TRBJ2-7	many	CASSLQQNYEQYF	TGCGCCAGCAGCTTGCAACAGAACTACGAGCAGTACTTC
-	TRBV15	TRBJ1-2	-	CDTSRDRGAIYGYTF	TGTGACACCAGCAGAGATAGGGGCGCTATCTATGGCTACACCTTC
TRBD1	TRBV20-1	TRBJ2-7	-	CSAFLGTAYEQYF	TGCAGTGCTTTTTTGGGGACAGCCTACGAGCAGTACTTC
-	TRBV3-1	TRBJ1-4	few	CASSHPGGGTNEKLFF	TGTGCCAGCAGCCATCCTGGTGGGGGCACGAATGAAAAACTGTTTTTT
-	TRBV6-6	TRBJ1-1	many	CASSGDSCEAFF	TGTGCCAGCAGTGGAGACAGCTGCGAAGCTTTCTTT
-	TRBV9	TRBJ2-7	few	CASSLGGADEQYF	TGTGCCAGCAGCTTGGGGGGGGCGGACGAGCAGTACTTC
-	TRBV7-8	TRBJ2-1	many	CASSQLFGYNEQFF	TGTGCCAGCAGCCAACTATTCGGCTACAATGAGCAGTTCTTC
-	TRBV7-3	TRBJ2-2	few	CASSQGQVGNTGELFF	TGTGCCAGCAGCCAGGGTCAGGTTGGGAACACCGGGGAGCTGTTTTTT
TRBD1	TRBV29-1	TRBJ2-2	many	CSVGRGHNTGELFF	TGCAGCGTTGGAAGGGGGCATAACACCGGGGAGCTGTTTTTT
-	TRBV7-8	TRBJ2-7	-	CASSLVGHSYNEQYF	TGTGCCAGCAGCTTAGTCGGACACTCCTACAATGAGCAGTACTTC
TRBD1	TRBV20-1	TRBJ1-2	-	CSAKAPGTDYGYTF	TGCAGTGCTAAGGCCCCCGGGACAGACTATGGCTACACCTTC
-	TRBV4-1	TRBJ2-1	many	CASSPLGRGRYNEQFF	TGCGCCAGCAGCCCACTGGGTCGAGGAAGGTACAATGAGCAGTTCTTC
-	TRBV12-3/TRBV12-4	TRBJ2-7	-	CASTYGSEQYF	TGTGCCAGCACTTACGGAAGCGAGCAGTACTTC
TRBD1	TRBV10-3	TRBJ1-4	many	CATRETGVDEKLFF	TGTGCCACCAGGGAGACAGGGGTTGATGAAAAACTGTTTTTT
-	TRBV3-1	TRBJ2-5	many	CASSHLVGETQYF	TGTGCCAGCAGCCATCTTGTGGGAGAGACCCAGTACTTC
-	TRBV6-6	TRBJ1-5	-	CASSYFFQGNQPQHF	TGTGCCAGCAGTTACTTCTTTCAGGGAAATCAGCCCCAGCATTTT
-	TRBV5-8	TRBJ1-1	-	CASNPSRGNTEAFF	TGTGCCAGCAACCCCAGTCGGGGGAACACTGAAGCTTTCTTT
TRBD2	TRBV20-1	TRBJ2-2	few	CSARRGASGNTGELFF	TGCAGTGCCCGAAGGGGTGCTAGCGGAAACACCGGGGAGCTGTTTTTT
-	TRBV19	TRBJ2-1	-	CASSIEGGSYSYNEQFF	TGTGCCAGTAGTATAGAGGGTGGCAGCTACTCCTACAATGAGCAGTTCTTC
TRBD2	TRBV4-3	TRBJ2-3	-	CASSQLTGGSADTQYF	TGCGCCAGCAGCCAGTTAACGGGGGGATCCGCAGATACGCAGTATTTT
TRBD2	TRBV9	TRBJ2-3	few	CASSESRGGTPDTQYF	TGTGCCAGCAGCGAATCCCGGGGGGGGACACCAGATACGCAGTATTTT
TRBD2	TRBV13	TRBJ2-7	-	CASSLASGEVEQYF	TGTGCCAGCAGCTTAGCTAGCGGGGAGGTCGAGCAGTACTTC
TRBD2	TRBV7-2	TRBJ2-7	-	CASSLRGGRDEQYF	TGTGCCAGCAGCTTACGCGGGGGGCGGGATGAGCAGTACTTC
-	TRBV6-5	TRBJ1-2	-	CASSRTPTYGYTF	TGTGCCAGCAGTAGGACGCCCACCTATGGCTACACCTTC
-	TRBV6-5	TRBJ2-3	-	CASSRDTPDTQYF	TGTGCCAGCAGCCGGGACACCCCAGATACGCAGTATTTT
-	TRBV2	TRBJ2-7	-	CAGAGDLGAEYF	TGTGCCGGAGCAGGGGATCTTGGGGCAGAGTACTTC
TRBD1	TRBV6-5	TRBJ1-2	-	CASKGYRGQFDGYTF	TGTGCCAGCAAAGGCTACCGGGGACAGTTCGATGGCTACACCTTC
TRBD1	TRBV6-5	TRBJ1-2	-	CASSPGTVRGYTF	TGTGCCAGCAGCCCCGGGACAGTACGGGGCTACACCTTC
TRBD1	TRBV7-8	TRBJ2-5	-	CASSWTGVYQETQYF	TGTGCCAGCAGCTGGACAGGAGTGTACCAAGAGACCCAGTACTTC
TRBD1	TRBV12-3/TRBV12-4	TRBJ2-7	many	CASSNRGTYEQYF	TGTGCCAGCAGTAACAGGGGGACCTACGAGCAGTACTTC
-	TRBV9	TRBJ2-5	-	CASSGAWRGETQYF	TGTGCCAGCAGCGGCGCTTGGAGGGGAGAGACCCAGTACTTC
-	TRBV15	TRBJ1-5	-	CATSSRESQGQPQHF	TGTGCCACCAGCAGCAGAGAAAGTCAGGGTCAGCCCCAGCATTTT
TRBD1	TRBV29-1	TRBJ2-7	many	CSVVAGTGPYEQYF	TGCAGCGTTGTAGCCGGGACAGGGCCCTACGAGCAGTACTTC
TRBD2	TRBV4-1	TRBJ2-1	few	CASSQSAGEYNEQFF	TGCGCCAGCAGCCAATCGGCGGGAGAGTACAATGAGCAGTTCTTC
TRBD2	TRBV11-2	TRBJ2-5	many	CASSLELAGSTPETQYF	TGTGCCAGCAGCTTAGAACTAGCGGGGTCCACGCCGGAGACCCAGTACTTC
-	TRBV7-8	TRBJ2-1	-	CASSLRLGLGDRDSYNEQFF	TGTGCCAGCAGCTTACGACTAGGACTGGGGGATAGGGACTCCTACAATGAGCAGTTCTTC
TRBD2	TRBV20-1	TRBJ2-1	many	CSASGGGVVNEQFF	TGCAGTGCTAGTGGCGGGGGGGTTGTTAATGAGCAGTTCTTC
-	TRBV20-1	TRBJ1-2	many	CSAARDTF	TGCAGTGCTGCTCGGGACACCTTC
TRBD2	TRBV6-5	TRBJ2-1	once	CASSYSSSGGLAIYNEQFF	TGTGCCAGCAGTTACTCGTCCAGCGGGGGGTTGGCGATCTACAATGAGCAGTTCTTC